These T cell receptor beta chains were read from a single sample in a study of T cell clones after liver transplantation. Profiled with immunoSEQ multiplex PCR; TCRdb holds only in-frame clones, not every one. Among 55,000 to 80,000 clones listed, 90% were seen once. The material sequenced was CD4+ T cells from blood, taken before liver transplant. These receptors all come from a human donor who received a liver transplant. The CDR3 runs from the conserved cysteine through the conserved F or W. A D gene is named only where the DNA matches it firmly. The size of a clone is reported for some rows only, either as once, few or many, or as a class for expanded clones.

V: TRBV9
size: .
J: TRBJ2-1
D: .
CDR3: CASSVASAAYNEQFF
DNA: TGTGCCAGCAGCGTAGCAAGCGCTGCCTACAATGAGCAGTTCTTC

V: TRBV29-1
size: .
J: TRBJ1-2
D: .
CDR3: CSAYIDGYTF
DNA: TGCAGCGCCTACATCGATGGCTACACCTTC

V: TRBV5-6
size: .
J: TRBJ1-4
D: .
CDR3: CASSKSPVNEKLFF
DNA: TGTGCCAGCAGCAAAAGTCCCGTTAATGAAAAACTGTTTTTT

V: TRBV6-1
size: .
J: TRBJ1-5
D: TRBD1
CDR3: CASSEVDRGGYQPQHF
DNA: TGTGCCAGCAGTGAAGTGGACAGGGGAGGGTATCAGCCCCAGCATTTT

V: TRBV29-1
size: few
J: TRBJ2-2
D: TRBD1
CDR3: CSFYRGGGELFF
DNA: TGCAGCTTCTACAGGGGTGGCGGGGAGCTGTTTTTT

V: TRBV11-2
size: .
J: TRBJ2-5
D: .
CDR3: CASSFGQQETQYF
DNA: TGTGCCAGCAGCTTCGGCCAGCAAGAGACCCAGTACTTC

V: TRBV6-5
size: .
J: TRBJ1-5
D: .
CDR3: CASSLGTSGGQHF
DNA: TGTGCCAGCAGTTTAGGGACTAGCGGGGGGCAGCATTTT

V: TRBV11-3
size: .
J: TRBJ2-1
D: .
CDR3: CASTPYPSYNEQFF
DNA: TGTGCCAGCACCCCCTACCCCTCCTACAATGAGCAGTTCTTC

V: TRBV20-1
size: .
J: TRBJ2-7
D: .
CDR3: CSALNDYEQYF
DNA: TGCAGTGCTTTGAATGACTACGAGCAGTACTTC

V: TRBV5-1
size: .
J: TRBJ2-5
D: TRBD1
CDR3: CASSWTGQETQYF
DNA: TGCGCCAGCAGCTGGACAGGGCAAGAGACCCAGTACTTC

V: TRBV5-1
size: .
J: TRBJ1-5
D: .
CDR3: CASSPEGVGQPQHF
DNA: TGCGCCAGCAGCCCGGAAGGAGTCGGGCAGCCCCAGCATTTT